These T cell receptor beta chains were read from a single sample in a study of molecular identifiers for immune sequencing clone quantification. TCRdb reprocessed the PCR reads with MiXCR, giving one entry per CDR3 protein. The data contain some 100,000 distinct CDR3 sequences, over 15% of them singletons. Sequencing used naive CD8+ T cells from blood, with Jurkat cell RNA spiked in. The receptor set was obtained from a human donor in good health. Some libraries in this study had Jurkat cell RNA spiked in. Each CDR3 is given with its conserved first and last residue. A D gene is named only where the DNA matches it firmly. Only part of the rows carry a size: once, few, many, or a class if the clone is expanded.

j_gene | d_gene | abundance | v_gene | CDR3nt | CDR3aa
TRBJ2-7 | - | many | TRBV7-8 | TGTGCCAGCAGCCCGAAGTTCGGGATAATCGTCTACGAGCAGTACTTC | CASSPKFGIIVYEQYF
TRBJ2-7 | TRBD1 | - | TRBV20-1 | TGCAGTGCTAGATACGGGACAGGACCCTACGAGCAGTACTTC | CSARYGTGPYEQYF
TRBJ2-5 | - | many | TRBV5-1 | TGCGCCAGCAGCCGGAGGGGACCCCAAGAGACCCAGTACTTC | CASSRRGPQETQYF
TRBJ1-1 | - | once | TRBV4-2 | TGTGCCAGCAGCCAGACAGTCATGAGCACTGAAGCTTTCTTT | CASSQTVMSTEAFF
TRBJ2-7 | TRBD1 | many | TRBV25-1 | TGTGCCAGCAGCCCGACAGGGTTCAACGAGCAGTACTTC | CASSPTGFNEQYF
TRBJ1-5 | - | - | TRBV7-9 | TGTGCCAGCAGCCAAGACGGTTCGGTTCATCAGCCCCAGCATTTT | CASSQDGSVHQPQHF
TRBJ2-7 | TRBD2 | - | TRBV20-1 | TGCAGTGCTAGAGCTAGCGGATACGAGCAGTACTTC | CSARASGYEQYF
TRBJ1-2 | - | - | TRBV2 | TGTGCCGGCAGTCAGGACAGCCTAAACTATGGCTACACCTTC | CAGSQDSLNYGYTF
TRBJ2-3 | TRBD1 | - | TRBV7-2 | TGTGCCAGCAGCTTTGCCGACAGGGTCCCCACAGATACGCAGTATTTT | CASSFADRVPTDTQYF
TRBJ1-6 | - | many | TRBV5-4 | TGTGCCAGCAGCTTTGGGTCTTCACCCCTCCACTTT | CASSFGSSPLHF
TRBJ1-1 | - | - | TRBV6-6 | TGTGCCAGCAGTTACTACGGGGACCCTGAAGCTTTCTTT | CASSYYGDPEAFF
TRBJ1-2 | - | many | TRBV11-2 | TGTGCCAGCAGCCAACTGCTTTTCCAAAACTATGGCTACACCTTC | CASSQLLFQNYGYTF
TRBJ2-1 | TRBD2 | many | TRBV19 | TGTGCCAGTACGGAGCGGGGGGCATTACTGAGCTCCTACAATGAGCAGTTCTTC | CASTERGALLSSYNEQFF
TRBJ1-2 | TRBD1 | many | TRBV5-6 | TGTGCCAGCAGCTACGACACCAGGGGGACGAACTATGGCTACACCTTC | CASSYDTRGTNYGYTF
TRBJ1-1 | - | many | TRBV4-3 | TGCGCCAGCAGCCATAGGAAGGGTCCCACTGAAGCTTTCTTT | CASSHRKGPTEAFF
TRBJ1-6 | TRBD1 | many | TRBV6-6 | TGTGCCAGCAGTCCGACAGGGAGTAGGTATAATTCACCCCTCCACTTT | CASSPTGSRYNSPLHF
TRBJ1-5 | - | many | TRBV19 | TGTGCCAGTAGTATATATGGACAGAGCAATCAGCCCCAGCATTTT | CASSIYGQSNQPQHF
TRBJ2-5 | - | many | TRBV29-1 | TGCAGCGTTGATATAGAAGGGGCCGAGACCCAGTACTTC | CSVDIEGAETQYF
TRBJ1-6 | TRBD1 | many | TRBV4-3 | TGCGCCAGCAGCCAAGAATGGACAGGGTGGAATTCACCCCTCCACTTT | CASSQEWTGWNSPLHF
TRBJ2-5 | TRBD1 | many | TRBV7-9 | TGTGCCAGCCTTATAGGGGACAGAGAGACCCAGTACTTC | CASLIGDRETQYF
TRBJ1-5 | TRBD1 | many | TRBV6-4 | TGTGCCAGGAGTGAAGGGGGCCGTTTTGGGTACTACAATCAGCCCCAGCATTTT | CARSEGGRFGYYNQPQHF
TRBJ1-6 | TRBD1 | few | TRBV13 | TGTGCCAGCAGCTTGGGCCAAGGGGACAGCCATAATTCACCCCTCCACTTT | CASSLGQGDSHNSPLHF
TRBJ1-5 | - | many | TRBV30 | TGTGCCTGGGACGGTCGCAATCAGCCCCAGCATTTT | CAWDGRNQPQHF
TRBJ1-5 | - | many | TRBV27 | TGTGCCAGCGGATTGAAGGGACCGATCAATCAGCCCCAGCATTTT | CASGLKGPINQPQHF
TRBJ2-7 | - | many | TRBV7-2 | TGTGCCAGCACCCGGACCCCGGAGGAGCAGTACTTC | CASTRTPEEQYF
TRBJ2-5 | - | many | TRBV3-1 | TGTGCCAGCACAAGAAGCACAGGAAGCGAGACCCAGTACTTC | CASTRSTGSETQYF
TRBJ2-5 | - | many | TRBV20-1 | TGCAGTGCTAGAGGGTCACGCGGGGTGGAGACCCAGTACTTC | CSARGSRGVETQYF
TRBJ2-1 | TRBD2 | many | TRBV19 | TGTGCCAGCCACACTAGCGGGGCGTACAATGAGCAGTTCTTC | CASHTSGAYNEQFF
TRBJ2-7 | - | - | TRBV27 | TGTGCCAGCAGTCCGGGGACGGAAACCTACGAGCAGTACTTC | CASSPGTETYEQYF